This TCR beta chain appears in the sequencing data of a study of beta chain features in type 1 diabetes (dated by TCRdb to 2017 to 2018). Background for the entire study: No differences in mean age, gender distribution, total cell number or subset yield were found between patients and healthy donors. In the study, TCRB repertoires of sorted circulating CD4+ T cell subsets from recently diagnosed type 1 diabetes patients were compared with those of matched healthy donors. A total of 90 million to 120 million sorted cells were examined across all samples, and a strong correlation was observed between cell number per subset and RNA yield. Regulatory and stem cell-like memory subsets were isolated from only 8 patients and about eight healthy donors, whereas naive and central memory subsets came from all 30 or so donors. General conclusions and limits of the study: HLA sub-analyses involved small numbers of individuals, so any influence of HLA type on TCRB rearrangement remained unresolved. In all four CD4+ subsets, TCRB CDR3 length was moderately but significantly shorter in type 1 diabetes patients. Because cDNA rather than genomic DNA was sequenced, highly expressing activated cells could have been over-represented, although no difference in activation and CD3 levels was found between groups. PCR may preferentially amplify shorter templates, but because patient and control samples were amplified and corrected together, any resulting skew would affect both groups equally. Patients with type 1 diabetes made fewer insertions and deleted more nucleotides at VDJ recombination sites, implying thymic rearrangement abnormalities. Naive, central memory and regulatory TCRB repertoires appeared to be more similar among patients than among healthy donors.

All of the isolated RNA was reverse transcribed with the High Capacity cDNA Reverse Transcription Kit, so expressed TCRB transcripts were sequenced. Deep immunoSEQ sequencing was applied to naive, central memory and regulatory T cell samples, giving an average of about 3.6 million total reads per sample. Sorted cells were lysed in RLT buffer and RNA was extracted with DNase-treated RNeasy Micro or Mini kits, depending on cell number. To prevent cross-contamination, each cell subset was processed individually, whereas patient and healthy donor samples were processed jointly. Using the immunoSEQ multiplex PCR, TCRB sequences were amplified from cDNA into 87-bp fragments spanning the CDR3 region. Sequencing of the amplicons was done on the Illumina HiSeq platform. For the original study's pipeline: PCR bias was computationally corrected using synthetic template baselines, reads within Hamming distance 2 were collapsed, and singletons that could not be merged were discarded. By aligning reads against IMGT, V, D and J genes, CDR3 length, and insertions or deletions at six rearrangement sites were assigned. Within each subset, clonotype counts were normalized to the number of sorted cells before true diversity and Gini coefficients were calculated with the tcR R package. Repertoire sharing was quantified using the overlap coefficient calculated on TCRB nucleotide sequences. Out-of-frame TCRB sequences from naive cells were analyzed as a proxy for the pre-selection repertoire. Sourced from immuneACCESS, this table was stored by TCRdb with only in-frame sequences that have V and J called. A share of the clones is absent; for the studies checked, an unresolved V gene accounts for under half, and the remainder has no known explanation. The V and J calls and clone size were taken over from that table, and D and trimming were inferred from the DNA. Recorded for this sample are some 350,000 clones; 13% of them occurred a single time. The ten largest clonotypes hold roughly 0.015% of the sample.

To note about this clone: The specificity of this receptor is unknown. No much larger clone exists at a distance of one base, and base qualities are not known.

Each donor gave one peripheral blood draw, around 0.12 L on average, collected into heparinised tubes. A BD FACSAria II was used to sort naive, central memory, regulatory and stem cell-like memory CD4+ T cells with a panel that included CD45RO, CCR7, CD25, CD127, CD95 and CD27. Every sorted population had a purity above 95%. PBMCs were isolated right away by Lymphoprep density gradient centrifugation and were stained directly, without culture. Samples were stained and sorted in pairs, with one healthy donor and one patient per experiment, so that batch effects were minimized. Reading the germline V gene gives CDR1 SGHRS and CDR2 YFSETQ. V has 4 bases trimmed and J has 6 bases trimmed; junction bases matching no gene number 6. From the cysteine up to the phenylalanine, the CDR3 has a length of 14 residues. Only the CDR3 DNA is retained, 42 bases long and in frame from the first base.

The sample comprised naive CD4+ T cells from blood. The sample's cell subset or site, from its label and the paper: true naive CD4+ T cells. The sequence joins TRBV5-1 to TRBJ2-1; 8 of the junction bases match TRBD2. The clonotype was recovered from a young woman with type 1 diabetes. The CDR3 region: CASSRPGGSNEQFF. The DNA sequence is as follows: TGCGCCAGCAGCCGTCCGGGGGGGTCCAATGAGCAGTTCTTC. Beyond the CDR3, the reference TRBV5-1 and TRBJ2-1 genes provide the residues; the full variable domain reads: KAGVTQTPRYLIKTRGQQVTLSCSPISGHRSVSWYQQTPGQGLQFLFEYFSETQRNKGNFPGRFSGRQFSNSRSEMNVSTLELGDSALYLCASSRPGGSNEQFFGPGTRLTVL.